This T cell receptor (beta chain) came from a study of blood T cells in healthy people across ages. As concerns this clonotype: Its antigen is not identified.

Then a second PCR, running roughly 6 to 12 cycles, was carried out with a sample-barcoded 5' primer and a J-beta primer mix. Every cDNA molecule bore a tag from a template-switch adaptor containing 12 random nucleotides. TCRdb analysed the 5' RACE reads with MiXCR anew, one entry per CDR3 protein. This sample has around 1.5 million distinct CDR3 sequences, with around 36% found just once. Regarding the study as a whole: PBMCs that were unsorted prevented a conclusive naive versus antigen-experienced comparison. Donor CMV status, an unknown factor, possibly confounded changes in expanded clonotypes.

V gave up 0 bases and J gave up 8 bases, with 10 bases separating them. The germline CDR1 and CDR2 sequences are DFQATT and SNEGSKA (reference sequence). This CDR3 spans 12 amino acids. V usage is TRBV20-1 and J usage is TRBJ1-2; D call uncertain. The clonotype comes from a woman aged 25 to 39 in good health. Sequencing was carried out using blood. The CDR3 DNA follows: TGCAGTGCTAGAGAGGGAGCAGTAGGCTACACCTTC. Protein: CSAREGAVGYTF.